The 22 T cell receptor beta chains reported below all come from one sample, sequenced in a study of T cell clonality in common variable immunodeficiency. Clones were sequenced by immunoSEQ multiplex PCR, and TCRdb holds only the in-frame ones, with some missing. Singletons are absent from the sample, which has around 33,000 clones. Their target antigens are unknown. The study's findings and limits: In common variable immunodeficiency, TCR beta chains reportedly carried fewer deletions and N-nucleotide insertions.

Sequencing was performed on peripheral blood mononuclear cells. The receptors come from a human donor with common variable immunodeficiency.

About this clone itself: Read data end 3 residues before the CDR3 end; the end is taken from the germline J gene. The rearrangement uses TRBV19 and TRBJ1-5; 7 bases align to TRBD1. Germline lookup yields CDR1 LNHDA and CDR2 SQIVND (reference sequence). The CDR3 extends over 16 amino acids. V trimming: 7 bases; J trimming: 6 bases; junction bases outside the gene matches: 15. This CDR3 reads CASIRGGGAPRQPQHF. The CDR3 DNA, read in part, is TGTGCCAGTATCCGGGGAGGGGGCGCCCCGCGTCAGCCC.

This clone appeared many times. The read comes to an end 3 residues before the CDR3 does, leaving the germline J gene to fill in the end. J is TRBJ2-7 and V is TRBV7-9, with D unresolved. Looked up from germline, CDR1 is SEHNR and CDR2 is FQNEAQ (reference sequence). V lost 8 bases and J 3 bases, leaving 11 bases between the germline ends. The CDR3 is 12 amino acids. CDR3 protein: CASEAENYEQYF. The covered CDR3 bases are TGTGCCAGCGAGGCGGAGAACTACGAG.

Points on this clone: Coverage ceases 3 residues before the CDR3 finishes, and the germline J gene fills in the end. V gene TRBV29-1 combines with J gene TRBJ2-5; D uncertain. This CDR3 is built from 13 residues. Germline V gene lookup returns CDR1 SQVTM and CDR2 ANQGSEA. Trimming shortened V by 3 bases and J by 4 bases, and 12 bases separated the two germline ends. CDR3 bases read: TGCAGCGTTGAGTACTCCACGGGAGAGACC. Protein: CSVEYSTGET. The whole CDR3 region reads CSVEYSTGETQYF.

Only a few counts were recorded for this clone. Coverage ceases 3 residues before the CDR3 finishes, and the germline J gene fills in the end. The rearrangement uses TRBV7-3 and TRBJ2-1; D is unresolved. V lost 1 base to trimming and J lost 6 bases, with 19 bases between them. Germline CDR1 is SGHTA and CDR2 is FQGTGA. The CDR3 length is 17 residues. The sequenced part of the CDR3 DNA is TGTGCCAGCAGCTTAAGATCTCCCCTAGAACATCGCAATGAG. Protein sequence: CASSLRSPLEHRNE. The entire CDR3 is CASSLRSPLEHRNEQFF.

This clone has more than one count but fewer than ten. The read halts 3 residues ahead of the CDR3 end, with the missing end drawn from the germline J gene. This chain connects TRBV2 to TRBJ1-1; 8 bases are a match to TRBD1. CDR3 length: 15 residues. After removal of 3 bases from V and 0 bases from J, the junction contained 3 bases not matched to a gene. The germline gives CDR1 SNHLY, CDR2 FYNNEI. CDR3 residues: CASSESGGLNTEAFF. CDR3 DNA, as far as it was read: TGTGCCAGCAGTGAGTCAGGGGGCTTGAACACTGAA.

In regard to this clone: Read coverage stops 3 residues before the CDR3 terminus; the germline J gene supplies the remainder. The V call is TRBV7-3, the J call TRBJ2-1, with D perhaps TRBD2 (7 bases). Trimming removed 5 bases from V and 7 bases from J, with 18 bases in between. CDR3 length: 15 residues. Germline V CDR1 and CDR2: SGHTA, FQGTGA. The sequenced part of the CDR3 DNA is TGTGCCAGCAGCCCGGGGGGACCGAGGGGGAATGAG. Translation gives CASSPGGPRGNE. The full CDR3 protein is CASSPGGPRGNEQFF.

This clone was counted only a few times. The DNA read from the CDR3 is TGCGCCAGCAGCTTGGCAGGGATCTATGGC. It specifies CASSLAGIYG. The full CDR3 sequence reads CASSLAGIYGYTF. V gene TRBV5-1 combines with J gene TRBJ1-2; D is perhaps TRBD1 (5 bases). The read finishes 3 residues shy of the CDR3 end, and the germline J gene is used to complete it. CDR3 size: 13 residues. With 0 bases removed from V and 4 bases from J, the gap between germline ends came to 7 bases. Germline loops: CDR1 SGHRS, CDR2 YFSETQ.

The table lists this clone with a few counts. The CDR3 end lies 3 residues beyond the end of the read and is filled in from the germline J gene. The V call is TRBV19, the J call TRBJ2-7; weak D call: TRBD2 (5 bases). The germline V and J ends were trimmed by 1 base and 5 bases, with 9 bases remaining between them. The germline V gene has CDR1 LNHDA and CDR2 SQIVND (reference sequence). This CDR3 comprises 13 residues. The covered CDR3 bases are TGTGCCAGTAGTATAGCGTCTAGCAACGAG. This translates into CASSIASSNE. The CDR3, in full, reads CASSIASSNEQYF.

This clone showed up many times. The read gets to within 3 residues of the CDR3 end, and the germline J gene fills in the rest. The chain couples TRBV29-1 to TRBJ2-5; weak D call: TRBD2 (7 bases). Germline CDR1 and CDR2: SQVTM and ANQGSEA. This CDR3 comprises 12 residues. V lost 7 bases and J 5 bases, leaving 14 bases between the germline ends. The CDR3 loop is CSGGGLVETQYF. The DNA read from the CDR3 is TGCAGCGGGGGGGGGCTAGTCGAGACC.

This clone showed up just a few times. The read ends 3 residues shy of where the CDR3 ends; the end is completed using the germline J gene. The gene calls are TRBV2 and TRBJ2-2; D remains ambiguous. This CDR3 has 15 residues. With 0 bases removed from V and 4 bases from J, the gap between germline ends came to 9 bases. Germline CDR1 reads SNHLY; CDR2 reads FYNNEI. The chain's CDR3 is CASSEAAVATGELFF. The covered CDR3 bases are TGTGCCAGCAGTGAAGCGGCTGTAGCCACCGGGGAG.

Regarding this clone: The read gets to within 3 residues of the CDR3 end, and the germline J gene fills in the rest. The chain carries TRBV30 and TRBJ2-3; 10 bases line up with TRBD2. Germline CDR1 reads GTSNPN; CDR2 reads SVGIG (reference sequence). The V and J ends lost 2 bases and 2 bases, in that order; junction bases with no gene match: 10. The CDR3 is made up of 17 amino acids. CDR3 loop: CAWSSTRTSGYTDTQYF. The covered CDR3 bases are TGTGCCTGGAGTTCCACGCGGACTAGCGGATACACAGATACG.

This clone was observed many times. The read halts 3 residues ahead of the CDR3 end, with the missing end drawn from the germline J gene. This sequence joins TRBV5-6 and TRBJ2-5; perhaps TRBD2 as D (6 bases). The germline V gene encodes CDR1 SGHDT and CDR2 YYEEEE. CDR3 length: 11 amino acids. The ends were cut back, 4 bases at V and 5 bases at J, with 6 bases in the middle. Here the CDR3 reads CASSGGETQYF. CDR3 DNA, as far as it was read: TGTGCCAGCAGCGGAGGGGAGACC.

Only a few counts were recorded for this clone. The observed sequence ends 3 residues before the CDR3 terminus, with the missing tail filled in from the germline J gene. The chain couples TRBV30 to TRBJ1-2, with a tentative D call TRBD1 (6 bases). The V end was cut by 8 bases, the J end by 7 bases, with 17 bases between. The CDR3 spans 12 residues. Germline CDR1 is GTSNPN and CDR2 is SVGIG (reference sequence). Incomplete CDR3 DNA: TGTGCCGGGCGGGGGCCCGTGGTTGGC. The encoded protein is CAGRGPVVG. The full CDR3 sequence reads CAGRGPVVGYTF.

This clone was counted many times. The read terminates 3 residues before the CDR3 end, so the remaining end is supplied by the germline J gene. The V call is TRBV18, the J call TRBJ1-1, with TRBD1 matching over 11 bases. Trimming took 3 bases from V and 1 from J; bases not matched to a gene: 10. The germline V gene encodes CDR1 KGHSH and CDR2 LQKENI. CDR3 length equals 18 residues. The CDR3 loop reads CASSPQRTGGMENTEAFF. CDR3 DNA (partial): TGTGCCAGCTCACCTCAAAGGACAGGGGGCATGGAGAACACTGAA.

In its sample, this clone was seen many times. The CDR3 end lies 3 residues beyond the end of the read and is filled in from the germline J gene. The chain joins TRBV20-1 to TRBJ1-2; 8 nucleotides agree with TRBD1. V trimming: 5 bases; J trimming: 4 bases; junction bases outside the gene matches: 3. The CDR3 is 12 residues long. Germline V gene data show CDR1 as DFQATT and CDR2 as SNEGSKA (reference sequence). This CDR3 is CSAPTGGYGYTF. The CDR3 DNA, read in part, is TGCAGTGCTCCAACAGGGGGCTATGGC.

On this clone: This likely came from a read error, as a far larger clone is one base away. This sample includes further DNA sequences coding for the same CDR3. Incomplete CDR3 DNA: TGCGCCAGCAGCTCGGGACTAGCGGGAGGGCCGGCGCTAGAGACC. Translation: CASSSGLAGGPALET. The whole CDR3 reads CASSSGLAGGPALETQYF. The chain employs TRBV5-1 and TRBJ2-5, with 16 bases matching TRBD2. Read data end 3 residues before the CDR3 end; the end is taken from the germline J gene. The ends lost 3 bases at V and 4 bases at J; junction bases unmatched: 9. The CDR3 runs 18 residues. Germline assignment: CDR1 SGHRS and CDR2 YFSETQ.

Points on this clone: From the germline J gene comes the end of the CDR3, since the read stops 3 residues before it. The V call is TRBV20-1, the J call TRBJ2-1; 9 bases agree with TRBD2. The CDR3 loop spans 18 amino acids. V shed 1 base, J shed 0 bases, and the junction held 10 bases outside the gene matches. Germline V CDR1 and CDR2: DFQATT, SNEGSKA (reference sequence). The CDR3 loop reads CSARVLAGGLSSYNEQFF. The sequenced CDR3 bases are TGCAGTGCTAGAGTATTGGCGGGAGGGCTTTCCTCCTACAATGAG.

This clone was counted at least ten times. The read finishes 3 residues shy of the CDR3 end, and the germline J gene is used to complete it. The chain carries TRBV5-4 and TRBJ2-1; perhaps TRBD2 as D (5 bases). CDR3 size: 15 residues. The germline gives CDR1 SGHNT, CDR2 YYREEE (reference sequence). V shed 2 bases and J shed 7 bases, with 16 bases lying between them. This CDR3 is CASSFTRGEVNEQFF. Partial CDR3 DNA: TGTGCCAGCAGCTTCACCCGGGGAGAGGTAAATGAG.

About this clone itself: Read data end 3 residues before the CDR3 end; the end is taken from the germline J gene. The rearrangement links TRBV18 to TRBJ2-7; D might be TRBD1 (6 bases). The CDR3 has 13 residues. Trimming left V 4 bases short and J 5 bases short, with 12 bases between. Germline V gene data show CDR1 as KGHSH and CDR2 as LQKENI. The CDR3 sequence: CASSRTARDEQYF. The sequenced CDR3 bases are TGTGCCAGCTCACGGACAGCGAGGGACGAG.

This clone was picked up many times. CDR3 DNA (partial): TGTGCCAGCAGTTCTCAGGGTATCAACACTGAA. This codes for CASSSQGINTE. The whole CDR3 reads CASSSQGINTEAFF. The chain combines TRBV6-2 or TRBV6-3 with TRBJ1-1, with D tentatively TRBD1 (5 bases). The read finishes 3 residues shy of the CDR3 end, and the germline J gene is used to complete it. The V end was cut by 4 bases, the J end by 2 bases, with 11 bases between. This CDR3 region has 14 residues. From germline, CDR1 is MNHEY and CDR2 SVGEGT.

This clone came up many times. Partial CDR3 DNA: TGTGCCAGCAGTTACTCGCCCGGGAAGGGGACAGATACG. As protein: CASSYSPGKGTDT. The whole CDR3 region reads CASSYSPGKGTDTQYF. V gene TRBV6-2 or TRBV6-3 combines with J gene TRBJ2-3, with D tentatively TRBD1 or TRBD2 (5 bases each). The CDR3 is cut off 3 residues early in the read; its end comes from the germline J gene. The CDR3 contains 16 residues. V was cut by 0 bases and J by 3 bases, with 13 bases left in between. Germline V gives CDR1 MNHEY, CDR2 SVGEGT.

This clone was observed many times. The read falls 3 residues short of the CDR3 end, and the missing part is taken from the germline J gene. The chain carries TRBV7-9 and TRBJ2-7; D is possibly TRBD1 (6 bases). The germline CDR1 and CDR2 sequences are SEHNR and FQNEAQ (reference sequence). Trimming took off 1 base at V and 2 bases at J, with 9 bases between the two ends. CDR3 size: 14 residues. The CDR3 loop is CASSLEGQTYEQYF. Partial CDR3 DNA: TGTGCCAGCAGCTTAGAAGGACAGACCTACGAG.